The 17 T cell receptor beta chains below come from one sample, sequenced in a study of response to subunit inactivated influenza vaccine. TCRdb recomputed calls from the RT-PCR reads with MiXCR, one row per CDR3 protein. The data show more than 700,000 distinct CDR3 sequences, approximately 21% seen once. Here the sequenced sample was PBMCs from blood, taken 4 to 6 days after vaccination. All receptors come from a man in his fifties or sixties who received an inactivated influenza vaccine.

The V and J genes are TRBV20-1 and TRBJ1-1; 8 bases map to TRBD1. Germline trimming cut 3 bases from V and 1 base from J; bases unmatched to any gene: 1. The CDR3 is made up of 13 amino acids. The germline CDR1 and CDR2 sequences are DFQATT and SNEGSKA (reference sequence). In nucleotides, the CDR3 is TGCAGTGCTAGGGGACAGGAGAACACTGAAGCTTTCTTT. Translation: CSARGQENTEAFF.

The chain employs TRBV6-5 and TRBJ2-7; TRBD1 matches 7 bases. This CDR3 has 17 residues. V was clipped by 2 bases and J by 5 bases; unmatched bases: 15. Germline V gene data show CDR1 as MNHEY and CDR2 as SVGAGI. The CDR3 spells CASSYSAGTASAHEQYF. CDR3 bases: TGTGCCAGCAGTTACAGTGCCGGGACAGCCTCGGCACACGAGCAGTACTTC.

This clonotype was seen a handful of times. This CDR3 is CSVEGRTVMNTEAFF. CDR3 bases: TGCAGCGTTGAAGGTCGGACGGTCATGAACACTGAAGCTTTCTTT. V gene TRBV29-1 combines with J gene TRBJ1-1; D call uncertain. Germline V gives CDR1 SQVTM, CDR2 ANQGSEA. Trimming took 1 base from V and 0 from J, leaving 12 bases between them. CDR3 length: 15 residues.

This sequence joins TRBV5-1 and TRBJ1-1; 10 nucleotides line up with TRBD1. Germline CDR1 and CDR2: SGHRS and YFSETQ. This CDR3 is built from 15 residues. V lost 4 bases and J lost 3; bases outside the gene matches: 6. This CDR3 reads CASSPRTGGDTEAFF. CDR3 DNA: TGCGCCAGCAGCCCGCGGACAGGGGGTGACACTGAAGCTTTCTTT.

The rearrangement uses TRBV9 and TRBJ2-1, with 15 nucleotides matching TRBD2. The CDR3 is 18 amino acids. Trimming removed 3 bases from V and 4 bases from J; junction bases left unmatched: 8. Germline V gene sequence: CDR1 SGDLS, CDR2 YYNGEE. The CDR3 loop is CASSGTSGRASSYNEQFF. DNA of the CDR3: TGTGCCAGCAGCGGGACTAGCGGGAGGGCCTCGAGTTACAATGAGCAGTTCTTC.

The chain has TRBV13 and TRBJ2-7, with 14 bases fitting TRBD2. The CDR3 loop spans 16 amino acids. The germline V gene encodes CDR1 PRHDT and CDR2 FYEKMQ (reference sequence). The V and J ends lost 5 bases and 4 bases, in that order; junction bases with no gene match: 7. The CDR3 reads CASSARTSGGWYEQYF. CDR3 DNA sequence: TGTGCCAGCAGCGCCCGGACTAGCGGGGGGTGGTACGAGCAGTACTTC.

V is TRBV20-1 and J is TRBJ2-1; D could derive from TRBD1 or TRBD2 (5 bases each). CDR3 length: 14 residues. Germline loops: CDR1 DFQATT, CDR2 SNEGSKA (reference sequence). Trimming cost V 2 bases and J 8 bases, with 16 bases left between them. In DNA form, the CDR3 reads TGCAGTGCTAGATCAGGGAGTACCGCCGATGAGCAGTTCTTC. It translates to CSARSGSTADEQFF.

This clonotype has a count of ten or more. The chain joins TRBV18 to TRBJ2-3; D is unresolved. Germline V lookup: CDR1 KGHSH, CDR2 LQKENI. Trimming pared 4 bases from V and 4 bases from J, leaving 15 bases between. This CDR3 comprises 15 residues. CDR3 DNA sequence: TGTGCCAGCTCACTGGGTTTGGGCAAATCAGATACGCAGTATTTT. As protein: CASSLGLGKSDTQYF.

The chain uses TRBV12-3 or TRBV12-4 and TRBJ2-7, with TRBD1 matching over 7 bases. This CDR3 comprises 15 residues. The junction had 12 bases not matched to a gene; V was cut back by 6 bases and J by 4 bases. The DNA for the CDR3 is TGTGCCAGCAGCCGACAGGGTCTTAGCTCTTACGAGCAGTACTTC. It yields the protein CASSRQGLSSYEQYF.

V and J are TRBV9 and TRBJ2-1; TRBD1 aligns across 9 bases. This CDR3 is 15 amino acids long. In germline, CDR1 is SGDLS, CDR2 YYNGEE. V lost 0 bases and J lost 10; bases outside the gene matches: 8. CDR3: CASSVGIKDRGEQFF. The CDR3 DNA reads TGTGCCAGCAGCGTAGGGATTAAGGACAGGGGAGAGCAGTTCTTC.

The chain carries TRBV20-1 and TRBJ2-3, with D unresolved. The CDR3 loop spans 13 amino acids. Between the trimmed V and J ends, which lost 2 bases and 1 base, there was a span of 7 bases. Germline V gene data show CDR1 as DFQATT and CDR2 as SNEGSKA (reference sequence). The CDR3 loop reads CSARSVGTDTQYF. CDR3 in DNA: TGCAGTGCTAGATCGGTGGGCACAGATACGCAGTATTTT.

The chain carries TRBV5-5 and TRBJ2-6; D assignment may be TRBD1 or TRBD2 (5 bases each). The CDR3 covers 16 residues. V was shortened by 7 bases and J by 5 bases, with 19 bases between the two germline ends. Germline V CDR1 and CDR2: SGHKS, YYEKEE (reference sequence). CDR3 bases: TGTGCCAGCGCCGGGACGGGGTACCAAAGGGCCAACGTCCTGACTTTC. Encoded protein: CASAGTGYQRANVLTF.

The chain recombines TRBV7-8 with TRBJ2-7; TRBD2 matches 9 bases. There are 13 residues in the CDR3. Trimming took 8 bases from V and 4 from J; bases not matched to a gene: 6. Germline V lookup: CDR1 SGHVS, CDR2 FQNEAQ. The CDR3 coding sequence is TGTGCCAGCTCGGGACTAGCTGAATACGAGCAGTACTTC. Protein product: CASSGLAEYEQYF.

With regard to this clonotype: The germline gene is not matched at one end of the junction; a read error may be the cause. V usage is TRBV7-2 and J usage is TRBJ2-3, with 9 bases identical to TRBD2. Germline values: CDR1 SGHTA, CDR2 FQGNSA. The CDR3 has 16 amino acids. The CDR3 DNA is TGTGCCAGCATCTTAGCGTGGGCGGGGGGGGTAGATACGCAGTATTTT. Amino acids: CASILAWAGGVDTQYF.

The CDR3 coding sequence is TGCGCCAGCAGCATGACTGATATTACCTACAATGAGCAGTTCTTC. The encoded protein is CASSMTDITYNEQFF. J is TRBJ2-1 and V is TRBV5-1, with D hard to call. The germline V gene has CDR1 SGHRS and CDR2 YFSETQ. CDR3 length: 15 residues. Trimming removed 4 bases from V and 2 bases from J, with 13 bases in between. The whole variable domain, filled in from reference TRBV5-1 and TRBJ2-1, reads KAGVTQTPRYLIKTRGQQVTLSCSPISGHRSVSWYQQTPGQGLQFLFEYFSETQRNKGNFPGRFSGRQFSNSRSEMNVSTLELGDSALYLCASSMTDITYNEQFFGPGTRLTVL.

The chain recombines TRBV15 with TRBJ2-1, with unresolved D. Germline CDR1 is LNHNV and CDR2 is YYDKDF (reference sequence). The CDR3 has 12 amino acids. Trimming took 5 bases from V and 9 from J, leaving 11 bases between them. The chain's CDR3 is CATSQRWGEQFF. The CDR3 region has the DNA TGTGCCACCAGCCAGCGTTGGGGTGAGCAGTTCTTC.

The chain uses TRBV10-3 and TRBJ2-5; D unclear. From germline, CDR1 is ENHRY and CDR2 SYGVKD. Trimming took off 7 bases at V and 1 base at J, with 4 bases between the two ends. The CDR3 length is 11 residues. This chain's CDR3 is CAIKIQETQYF. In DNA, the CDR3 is TGTGCCATCAAGATCCAAGAGACCCAGTACTTC.